This T cell receptor (beta chain) was found in a study of PD-1 blockade in classical Hodgkin lymphoma. About this clone: Its cognate antigen is unknown.

The germline V gene has CDR1 GTSNPN and CDR2 SVGIG (reference sequence). Trimming took 0 bases from V and 5 from J, leaving 5 bases between them. The CDR3 consists of 13 residues. TCRdb's copy holds only in-frame clones and misses some; the assay was immunoSEQ multiplex PCR. This table has approximately 13,000 clones, more than 85% appearing once. Every single patient, without exception, relapsed after autologous stem cell transplantation, and brentuximab vedotin exposure varied. Complete response, partial response or progressive disease were the best responses. General study results and limits: Partial responders and progressors had significantly lower baseline TCR diversity.

The V gene is TRBV30, the J gene TRBJ2-6, with D uncertain. The receptor was derived from a human donor with classical Hodgkin lymphoma. Here the sequenced sample was peripheral blood mononuclear cells (PBMCs), taken at baseline. In nucleotides, the CDR3 is TGTGCCTGGAGTGTAAGCCGGGCCAACGTCCTGACTTTC. Translation: CAWSVSRANVLTF. The full variable domain, rest sourced from reference TRBV30 and TRBJ2-6, is SQTIHQWPATLVQPVGSPLSLECTVEGTSNPNLYWYRQAAGRGLQLLFYSVGIGQISSEVPQNLSASRPQDRQFILSSKKLLLSDSGFYLCAWSVSRANVLTFGAGSRLTVL.